Below, one T cell receptor (beta chain) is given with its context. The sequencing template was cDNA reverse transcribed from extracted RNA. The repertoire was sequenced with immunoSEQ multiplex PCR; TCRdb's copy has only in-frame clones and lacks some. The sample lists roughly 35,000 clones, 45% to 60% occurring once. This sample stems from a study of CD8+ T cells in alopecia areata. Using a FACSAria, the CD4+ and CD8+ T cells were sorted from the PBMCs. The germline gives CDR1 LGHNA, CDR2 YSLEER. The CDR3 sequence is 15 residues long. Trimming removed 0 bases from V and 4 bases from J, with 9 bases in between.

The sequencing input was NKG2D-high CD8+ T cells sorted from blood. The origin of this receptor is a human donor with alopecia areata. The chain joins TRBV4-3 to TRBJ2-2, with D tentatively TRBD1 or TRBD2 (5 bases each). The CDR3 coding sequence is TGCGCCAGCAGCCAAGATGAGGGGAGCACCGGGGAGCTGTTTTTT. Residues: CASSQDEGSTGELFF.